This T cell receptor beta chain was observed in a study of blood T cell repertoires in COVID-19. Original processing methods: It was from reference gene primer amplification that nucleated cell counts were estimated. This table comes from immunoSEQ multiplex PCR, and its TCRdb copy is limited to in-frame clones, with some not included. V and J calls and clone size are copied from that table; D and trimming were computed from the DNA. The sample holds some 320,000 clones, roughly nine tenths seen once. V was shortened by 6 bases and J by 5 bases, with 20 bases between the two germline ends. CDR1 is SGHDT and CDR2 is YYEEEE in the germline V gene. The CDR3 consists of 15 residues. The age range of participants was 18 to 89 years, with residence in about 25 US areas. Categorization into cohorts depended on clinical history that participants reported. Recovered status in Cohort 3 required two negative PCRs, clearance, or symptom resolution.

This receptor was obtained from a man between 60 and 75 years old who had recovered from COVID-19. V is TRBV5-6 and J is TRBJ1-1; D unresolved. The sequenced sample was PBMCs or T cells enriched from blood (not recorded which). The CDR3 nucleotides read TGTGCCAGCACCCGTGGAGGAAGAGGGAGGACTGAAGCTTTCTTT. This codes for CASTRGGRGRTEAFF.